This T cell receptor beta chain originates from a study of cytotoxic CD8 clonotypes in ibrutinib-treated CLL. The CDR3 totals 14 residues. In germline, CDR1 is SGHVS, CDR2 FQNEAQ. The V gene lost 1 base and the J gene lost 0 bases, with 4 bases spanning the gap. With regard to this clone: Its target is unknown.

The repertoire was sequenced with immunoSEQ multiplex PCR; TCRdb's copy has only in-frame clones and lacks some. The table lists 60,000 to 65,000 clones, 57% of them singletons. Broader study findings: On treatment, the uncommon public clonotypes contracted or remained stable. Whereas clonality rose at ibrutinib response, it declined toward baseline at progression.

This material consisted of PBMCs, taken after 12 months of ibrutinib treatment. The source of this sequence is a human donor with chronic lymphocytic leukemia. The V and J genes are TRBV7-8 and TRBJ1-3; D not resolved. The CDR3 region has the DNA TGTGCCAGCAGCTTAGTAAGCTCTGGAAACACCATATATTTT. Translation: CASSLVSSGNTIYF.